This T cell receptor (beta chain) was profiled in a study of blood T cell repertoires in COVID-19. Germline CDR1 reads MNHNS; CDR2 reads SASEGT. CDR3 size: 14 residues. Between the trimmed V and J ends, which lost 1 base and 4 bases, there was a span of 11 bases. Measured with immunoSEQ multiplex PCR; TCRdb has only the in-frame clones, and not every one. The sample records fewer than 250,000 clones, around four fifths being singletons. This clonotype was obtained from a woman aged 60-70 years with active or convalescent COVID-19. V is TRBV6-1 and J is TRBJ2-7; possibly TRBD1 for D (5 bases). Source material: peripheral blood. The CDR3 nucleotides read TGTGCCAGCAGTGAAGGGGGCAACCCTTACGAGCAGTACGTC. This codes for CASSEGGNPYEQYV.